This T cell receptor (beta chain) was identified during a study of cytomegalovirus exposure and HLA in healthy donors (dated by TCRdb to 2017 to 2019). Background for the entire study: According to a later analysis, one platform produced both the 120 validation repertoires and the roughly 640 repertoires of the first cohort. In addition to the first cohort of roughly 700 subjects, a separate validation cohort of 120 different subjects was used. The study aimed to test whether signatures of past pathogen exposure could be identified by cataloging public T cell receptors. High-throughput TCR immunosequencing, statistical association of individual TCRs with disease status, and machine learning were combined to predict cytomegalovirus infection status.

From its cysteine to its phenylalanine, the CDR3 spans 15 amino acids. Just the 45-base CDR3 DNA is kept, in frame starting at base 1. Trimmed from V: 9 bases; trimmed from J: 1 base; junction bases lacking a gene match: 12. Looking up the germline V gene (reference sequence) yields CDR1 LNHDA and CDR2 SQIVND. Note on this clone: The specificity of this receptor is unknown. No base qualities exist here, and no much larger clone lies one base off it.

General findings and caveats noted by the study authors: The authors suggested that the approach could potentially be extended to other disease states and immunological phenotypes. Most TCR sequences were observed very rarely across donors, whereas some public TCRs were present in many individuals. Cytomegalovirus status was reported to be diagnosed by the classifier with high specificity and sensitivity in both the original and validation cohorts. Subsequent analysis determined that TCRs grouped into clusters in the first cohort also showed a tendency toward co-occurrence across the 120 validation repertoires, and approximately 93% of cluster scores exceeded 0. A total of fewer than 200 TCR beta chains were listed by the study as associated with cytomegalovirus. In vitro tests confirmed that a few of the cytomegalovirus-associated TCR beta chains recognize cytomegalovirus antigens. The validation cohort had no HLA typing available for a later analysis, so co-occurrence within that cohort was assessed over all 120 or so repertoires.

The donors belonged to the validation cohort of 120 subjects, which was separate from the approximately 680-subject first cohort. The library was obtained by the immunoSEQ multiplex PCR assay. In the paper's pipeline: A statistical classification framework was built to diagnose cytomegalovirus status from the catalog of TCR beta chain sequences. Held by TCRdb, this immuneACCESS table contains in-frame sequences only and omits some clones. Under half of the omission traces to an unresolved V gene where checked; the cause of the rest is unknown. V and J calls and clone size are copied from that table; D and trimming were computed from the DNA. The sample table shows about 71,000 clones, and approximately 94% are seen once. Roughly 1% of the sample is in the top ten clones.

The source is a woman aged 18-29 years in good health and CMV-seronegative. This chain joins TRBV19 to TRBJ2-7; 7 middle bases align to TRBD2. Sequencing input: PBMCs. The DNA is as follows: TGTGCCAGGGTCCACCGGGACTATCTTTCCTACGAGCAGTACTTC. It translates as CARVHRDYLSYEQYF.